Reported below is one T cell receptor beta chain. These data come from a study of shared clonotypes between healthy human individuals. Naive-designated CD8 cells lacked CD45RO, were positively enriched for CCR7, and omitted terminally differentiated effector memory CD45RA+ cells. There were only Caucasian adults among the donors, and all lived in Nashville, Tennessee. Libraries were prepared by immunoSEQ multiplex PCR; TCRdb keeps only in-frame clonotypes and omits some of them. The sample has roughly 2 million clones; approximately 95% are singletons. The sequenced material came from naive CD8+ T cells sorted from blood. This TCR was sampled from a young man in good health.

The CDR3 here is CASSPRQASNQPQHF. CDR3 nucleotide sequence: TGTGCCAGCAGTCCCCGACAGGCATCGAATCAGCCCCAGCATTTT. The rearrangement uses TRBV27 and TRBJ1-5, with D possibly being TRBD1 (6 bases). V was shortened by 5 bases and J by 4 bases, with 15 bases between the two germline ends. This CDR3 region has 15 residues. The germline V gene encodes CDR1 MNHEY and CDR2 SMNVEV (reference sequence).